This passage covers 27 T cell receptor beta chains from one sample sequenced in a study of blood T cell repertoires in COVID-19 (TCRdb year 2020). Library creation used the immunoSEQ multiplex PCR assay. TCRdb holds this immuneACCESS table with in-frame rearrangements only. Some clones are missing; in checked studies, unresolved V genes explain under half, and the rest has no known cause. The sample profile shows hundreds of thousands of clones; about 88% of them were found once. Clones ranked in the top ten supply 5.5% to 7.5% of the sample. Sequenced sample: peripheral blood. The origin of the receptors is a woman between 65 and 79 years old with COVID-19, enrolled during active disease.

The chain carries TRBV7-2 and TRBJ1-4, with 9 bases aligning to TRBD1. The CDR3 sequence is 16 residues long. V was pared by 2 bases and J by 3 bases, with 4 bases of the junction left unmatched. Per the germline V gene, CDR1 is SGHTA and CDR2 is FQGNSA. The CDR3 region has the DNA TGTGCCAGCAGCTTACTTGGGACAGGGCCTAATGAAAAACTGTTTTTT. Translating it yields CASSLLGTGPNEKLFF.

This clone was recorded only once. The chain combines TRBV3-1 (or the pseudogene TRBV3-2) with TRBJ1-2, with D possibly TRBD1 on 5 matching bases. The CDR3 has 15 residues. Per germline, CDR1 LGHDT and CDR2 YNNKEL (reference sequence). Trimming took 0 bases from V and 3 from J, leaving 11 bases between them. The CDR3 reads CASSQEGLQYYGYTF. The CDR3 nucleotides are TGTGCCAGCAGCCAAGAGGGGCTGCAGTACTATGGCTACACCTTC.

The J gene is TRBJ2-7, the V gene TRBV7-2; 9 bases fit TRBD1. The CDR3 is 13 amino acids. Germline V gene data show CDR1 as SGHTA and CDR2 as FQGNSA. Trimming took 6 bases from V and 3 from J; bases not matched to a gene: 3. CDR3 sequence: CASSTTGGYEQYF. The CDR3 nucleotides read TGTGCCAGCAGTACGACAGGGGGCTACGAGCAGTACTTC.

The chain is built from TRBV5-1 and TRBJ2-1, with TRBD2 matching 10 bases. CDR3 length: 17 residues. CDR1 SGHRS and CDR2 YFSETQ come from the germline V gene. The junction had 10 bases not matched to a gene; V was cut back by 3 bases and J by 4 bases. The CDR3 here is CASSSIGLADIYNEQFF. CDR3 sequence (DNA): TGCGCCAGCAGCTCTATAGGACTAGCGGATATATACAATGAGCAGTTCTTC.

The V gene is TRBV24-1, the J gene TRBJ1-5, with TRBD1 as a possible D gene (5 bases). V was trimmed by 1 base and J by 1 base, leaving 19 bases between them. Germline V gene data show CDR1 as KGHDR and CDR2 as SFDVKD. The CDR3 has 19 amino acids. The CDR3 region is CATSDFGSPRESSNQPQHF. In nucleotides, the CDR3 is TGTGCCACCAGTGATTTCGGGTCCCCCAGGGAATCGAGCAATCAGCCCCAGCATTTT.

The rearrangement joins TRBV11-2 to TRBJ2-1, with 10 bases that match TRBD2. From germline, CDR1 is SGHAT and CDR2 FQNNGV. Losses at the gene ends were 5 bases for V and 7 bases for J; bases not matched to a gene: 11. The CDR3 covers 16 residues. CDR3 sequence reads: CASSPQRGGFGNEQFF. As DNA, the CDR3 is TGTGCCAGCAGCCCTCAGCGGGGGGGCTTTGGAAATGAGCAGTTCTTC. Based on the CDR3 plus reference TRBV11-2 and TRBJ2-1, the full variable domain is EAGVAQSPRYKIIEKRQSVAFWCNPISGHATLYWYQQILGQGPKLLIQFQNNGVVDDSQLPKDRFSAERLKGVDSTLKIQPAKLEDSAVYLCASSPQRGGFGNEQFFGPGTRLTVL.

The gene calls are TRBV24-1 and TRBJ2-2; the D gene is possibly TRBD2 (5 bases). Per the germline V gene, CDR1 is KGHDR and CDR2 is SFDVKD. This CDR3 is 14 amino acids long. The V end lost 5 bases, the J end lost 1 base, and 7 bases lay between the germline ends. The CDR3 is CATSAGLNTGELFF. As DNA, the CDR3 is TGTGCCACCAGTGCCGGACTGAACACCGGGGAGCTGTTTTTT.

This chain joins TRBV2 and TRBJ1-5; D possibly corresponds to TRBD1 (5 bases). Trimming stripped 5 bases from V and 5 bases from J, with 13 bases between. This CDR3 is built from 14 residues. The germline CDR1 and CDR2 sequences are SNHLY and FYNNEI. CDR3 residues: CASSSDSPYQPQHF. DNA of the CDR3: TGTGCCAGCAGTTCAGACAGTCCTTATCAGCCCCAGCATTTT.

This clone has only a few counts. In the same sample, other DNA sequences code for this CDR3. The J gene is TRBJ2-7, the V gene TRBV9; D gene uncertain. This CDR3 contains 13 residues. The germline V gene encodes CDR1 SGDLS and CDR2 YYNGEE. The V end was cut by 0 bases, the J end by 0 bases, with 4 bases between. CDR3 sequence reads: CASSVGSSYEQYF. The CDR3 region has the DNA TGTGCCAGCAGCGTAGGTAGCTCCTACGAGCAGTACTTC.

The V gene is TRBV5-6, the J gene TRBJ1-4; perhaps TRBD1 as D (6 bases). This CDR3 spans 13 amino acids. V dropped 2 bases and J dropped 5 bases, with 7 bases sitting between them. Germline V gene sequence: CDR1 SGHDT, CDR2 YYEEEE. The CDR3 DNA follows: TGTGCCAGCAGCTTCGGGACAAATGAAAAACTGTTTTTT. Amino acid sequence: CASSFGTNEKLFF.

The gene calls are TRBV2 and TRBJ2-5; possible D gene TRBD2, 7 bases. This CDR3 is 15 amino acids long. Germline V gives CDR1 SNHLY, CDR2 FYNNEI. The V end was cut by 4 bases, the J end by 4 bases, with 16 bases between. As DNA, the CDR3 is TGTGCCAGCAGTGGTAGGGGGGGCCGAGGAGAGACCCAGTACTTC. Amino acid sequence: CASSGRGGRGETQYF. Full variable domain (rest looked up from reference TRBV2 and TRBJ2-5): EPEVTQTPSHQVTQMGQEVILRCVPISNHLYFYWYRQILGQKVEFLVSFYNNEISEKSEIFDDQFSVERPDGSNFTLKIRSTKLEDSAMYFCASSGRGGRGETQYFGPGTRLLVL.

V is TRBV30 and J is TRBJ1-2; 10 bases match TRBD1. The CDR3 is 14 residues long. The germline V gene encodes CDR1 GTSNPN and CDR2 SVGIG (reference sequence). J gave up 2 bases and V 1 base, and 1 base lay outside the gene matches. The CDR3 here is CAWSGTGGNYGYTF. CDR3 DNA: TGTGCCTGGAGTGGGACAGGGGGGAACTATGGCTACACCTTC.

CDR3 sequence: CASSREIIGELFF. In DNA form, the CDR3 reads TGTGCCAGCAGCCGGGAAATCATCGGGGAGCTGTTTTTT. This chain connects TRBV7-7 to TRBJ2-2; maybe TRBD2 (5 bases). V was cut by 5 bases and J by 7 bases, with 11 bases left in between. Germline CDR1 and CDR2: SSHAT and FNYEAQ (reference sequence). This CDR3 comprises 13 residues.

The chain combines TRBV5-6 with TRBJ2-1, with D possibly matching TRBD2 (9 bases). Germline V CDR1 and CDR2: SGHDT, YYEEEE. The CDR3 covers 17 residues. The ends were cut back, 5 bases at V and 4 bases at J, with 22 bases in the middle. The CDR3 DNA is TGTGCCAGCAGTTTTAGACAGGGGCTAGCGGGGTACAATGAGCAGTTCTTC. It encodes CASSFRQGLAGYNEQFF.

J is TRBJ1-1 and V is TRBV7-3; 8 nucleotides agree with TRBD1. Germline lookup yields CDR1 SGHTA and CDR2 FQGTGA. J gave up 4 bases and V 5 bases, and 9 bases lay outside the gene matches. This CDR3 is 15 amino acids long. CDR3 region: CASSPQGGRSTEAFF. For the CDR3, the DNA is TGTGCCAGCAGCCCACAGGGGGGGAGGTCCACTGAAGCTTTCTTT.

The table lists this clone with a count of one. The V and J genes are TRBV12-5 and TRBJ2-7; D is unclear. V shed 5 bases and J shed 6 bases, with 8 bases lying between them. The CDR3 runs to 11 residues. Germline CDR1 LGHNT, CDR2 FRNRAP. The CDR3 protein is CASGLNREQYF. The CDR3 coding sequence is TGTGCTAGTGGTCTTAATCGCGAGCAGTACTTC.

This clone was recorded once. CDR3: CASRTVTEAFF. In nucleotides, the CDR3 is TGTGCCAGCAGGACAGTAACTGAAGCTTTCTTT. The genes are TRBV6-6 and TRBJ1-1, with D possibly being TRBD1 (5 bases). The germline gives CDR1 MNHNY, CDR2 SVGAGI (reference sequence). V lost 6 bases and J lost 5, with 7 bases in between. The CDR3 totals 11 residues.

The CDR3 nucleotides read TGTGCCAGCAGCTCGAACATGAACACTGAAGCTTTCTTT. This encodes CASSSNMNTEAFF. The chain combines TRBV12-3 or TRBV12-4 with TRBJ1-1; D unclear. V was trimmed by 6 bases and J by 0 bases, leaving 8 bases between them. CDR3 length: 13 amino acids.

The CDR3 DNA reads TGTGCCAGTAGTCTTGGGAGCCCCGGGGAGCTGTTTTTT. It translates to CASSLGSPGELFF. The chain is built from TRBV19 and TRBJ2-2; a possible D gene is TRBD2 (5 bases). Deletions cut 5 bases from V and 6 bases from J, with 10 bases between. The CDR3 totals 13 residues. Germline-derived CDR1 and CDR2 are LNHDA and SQIVND (reference sequence).

The chain is built from TRBV10-3 and TRBJ2-7; D is ambiguous. The CDR3 covers 11 residues. From germline, CDR1 is ENHRY and CDR2 SYGVKD. The V end lost 6 bases, the J end lost 0 bases, and 3 bases lay between the germline ends. CDR3 sequence (DNA): TGTGCCATCAGCGGCTCCTACGAGCAGTACTTC. This gives the protein CAISGSYEQYF.

The J gene is TRBJ2-7, the V gene TRBV21-1; the table's TRBD1 call for D was not verified on the DNA. TRBV21-1 corresponds to a pseudogene. CDR3 length: 14 amino acids. Here the CDR3 DNA reads TGTGCCAGCTCCCCACGGACAGCCTCCTACGAGCAGTACTTC. It specifies CASSPRTASYEQYF.

This clone was observed a few times. V gene TRBV28 combines with J gene TRBJ1-5, with a tentative D call TRBD1 (6 bases). Trimming left V 6 bases short and J 2 bases short, with 14 bases between. Germline V CDR1 and CDR2: MDHEN, SYDVKM. The CDR3 contains 15 residues. DNA of the CDR3: TGTGCCAGCAGGGGGACATCATTGGGCAATCAGCCCCAGCATTTT. Its translation is CASRGTSLGNQPQHF.

The chain recombines TRBV4-1 with TRBJ1-1, with D unclear. In germline, CDR1 is MGHRA, CDR2 YSYEKL. This CDR3 contains 13 residues. V lost 0 bases and J 5 bases, leaving 7 bases between the germline ends. This chain's CDR3 is CASSQDGWTEAFF. CDR3 DNA: TGCGCCAGCAGCCAAGACGGGTGGACTGAAGCTTTCTTT.

The chain combines TRBV30 with TRBJ1-2, with D perhaps TRBD1 (6 bases). The germline V gene has CDR1 GTSNPN and CDR2 SVGIG (reference sequence). Trimming took off 0 bases at V and 2 bases at J, with 10 bases between the two ends. The CDR3 sequence is 14 residues long. This CDR3 is CAWSVGGKNYGYTF. CDR3 in DNA: TGTGCCTGGAGTGTTGGGGGCAAGAACTATGGCTACACCTTC.

V is TRBV19 and J is TRBJ1-6, with D perhaps matching TRBD1 (6 bases). CDR3 length: 14 residues. Trimming took 10 bases from V and 0 from J, leaving 10 bases between them. Germline CDR1 is LNHDA and CDR2 is SQIVND (reference sequence). Here the CDR3 DNA reads TGTGCCACCTCGGACAGCTCCTATAATTCACCCCTCCACTTT. It is translated as CATSDSSYNSPLHF. Full variable domain (remainder filled in from reference TRBV19 and TRBJ1-6): DGGITQSPKYLFRKEGQNVTLSCEQNLNHDAMYWYRQDPGQGLRLIYYSQIVNDFQKGDIAEGYSVSREKKESFPLTVTSAQKNPTAFYLCATSDSSYNSPLHFGNGTRLTVT.

This clone is labeled as medium-sized. The V call is TRBV27, the J call TRBJ2-5, with TRBD1 matching over 12 bases. This CDR3 comprises 16 residues. The junction had 10 bases not matched to a gene; V was cut back by 5 bases and J by 6 bases. CDR1 and CDR2 from the germline V gene are MNHEY and SMNVEV (reference sequence). CDR3 loop: CASSAGTGGGLKTQYF. The CDR3 DNA reads TGTGCCAGCAGTGCCGGGACAGGGGGCGGCTTAAAGACCCAGTACTTC.

J is TRBJ2-7 and V is TRBV11-2; TRBD1 might be the D (5 bases). The CDR3 totals 14 residues. V shed 3 bases and J shed 7 bases, with 16 bases lying between them. Germline V gene sequence: CDR1 SGHAT, CDR2 FQNNGV. CDR3 DNA sequence: TGTGCCAGCAGCTTCCGGGCCGACAGCCGAGAGCAGTACTTC. This gives the protein CASSFRADSREQYF.